A single sample is the source of the 12 T cell receptor beta chains below, sequenced in a study of blood T cell repertoires in COVID-19. Produced via immunoSEQ multiplex PCR; TCRdb's table is partial and in-frame only. This table has under 200,000 clones, about three quarters appearing once. Sample: peripheral blood. The receptors were sampled from a man between 65 and 79 years old with acute or convalescent COVID-19.

V is TRBV6-5 and J is TRBJ2-7; possibly TRBD2 for D (6 bases). The CDR3 spans 14 residues. V was clipped by 6 bases and J by 0 bases, with 12 bases between them. CDR1 MNHEY and CDR2 SVGAGI come from the germline V gene. CDR3 region: CASRGTLNSYEQYF. In DNA form, the CDR3 reads TGTGCCAGCAGAGGGACTTTAAACTCCTACGAGCAGTACTTC.

The rearrangement joins TRBV5-4 to TRBJ1-3, with 9 bases that match TRBD1. The CDR3 sequence is 15 residues long. Looked up from germline, CDR1 is SGHNT and CDR2 is YYREEE (reference sequence). The V and J ends lost 4 bases and 0 bases, in that order; junction bases with no gene match: 2. This chain's CDR3 is CASSPGQGSGNTIYF. The CDR3 nucleotides read TGTGCCAGCAGCCCGGGACAGGGCTCTGGAAACACCATATATTTT.

This chain joins TRBV5-1 and TRBJ1-1, with D possibly being TRBD1 (6 bases). The CDR3 runs to 13 residues. The germline CDR1 and CDR2 sequences are SGHRS and YFSETQ. Between the trimmed V and J ends, which lost 2 bases and 6 bases, there was a span of 11 bases. CDR3: CASSFGQRPEAFF. The CDR3, as DNA: TGCGCCAGCAGCTTTGGACAGCGGCCTGAAGCTTTCTTT.

This clone was seen at least ten times. The chain joins TRBV9 to TRBJ1-1; possible D gene TRBD1, 5 bases. Trimming pared 2 bases from V and 4 bases from J, leaving 15 bases between. The germline CDR1 and CDR2 sequences are SGDLS and YYNGEE. This CDR3 is 15 amino acids long. CDR3 nucleotides: TGTGCCAGCAGCGTTCTTCAGGGAATAGTCACTGAAGCTTTCTTT. Translating it yields CASSVLQGIVTEAFF.

The chain uses TRBV27 and TRBJ1-1; D remains unclear. Between the trimmed V and J ends, which lost 6 bases and 0 bases, there was a span of 20 bases. Germline loops: CDR1 MNHEY, CDR2 SMNVEV (reference sequence). The CDR3 runs 17 residues. CDR3 in amino acids: CASRPGGGRFMNTEAFF. DNA of the CDR3: TGTGCCAGCAGGCCCGGCGGTGGTAGGTTCATGAACACTGAAGCTTTCTTT.

The chain links TRBV6-6 to TRBJ2-1; the match to TRBD2 covers 9 bases. CDR1 is MNHNY, CDR2 SVGAGI, per germline (reference sequence). Trimming removed 5 bases from V and 5 bases from J; junction bases left unmatched: 4. The CDR3 sequence is 14 residues long. The DNA of the CDR3 is TGTGCCAGCAGTAGACTAGCGGCTAACAATGAGCAGTTCTTC. Translated, it gives CASSRLAANNEQFF.

This clone has just one count. The chain employs TRBV7-9 and TRBJ2-7; no clear D gene. Trimming stripped 2 bases from V and 2 bases from J, with 4 bases between. CDR3 size: 12 residues. Germline V gives CDR1 SEHNR, CDR2 FQNEAQ (reference sequence). DNA for the CDR3: TGTGCCAGCAGCTTATCAGCCTACGAGCAGTACTTC. Encoded protein: CASSLSAYEQYF.

The chain employs TRBV13 and TRBJ2-1; 11 bases line up with TRBD2. The trim removed 4 bases at V and 7 bases at J, leaving 6 bases unmatched. Germline CDR1 PRHDT, CDR2 FYEKMQ (reference sequence). CDR3 length: 15 residues. CDR3: CASSWTGTSGNEQFF. CDR3 nucleotide sequence: TGTGCCAGCAGCTGGACAGGGACTAGCGGAAATGAGCAGTTCTTC.

This clone has a handful of counts. The chain joins TRBV7-9 to TRBJ1-2; no firm D call. Germline CDR1 and CDR2: SEHNR and FQNEAQ (reference sequence). V was cut by 5 bases and J by 5 bases, with 9 bases left in between. This CDR3 region has 12 residues. The CDR3 reads CASSPRGYGYTF. In DNA form, the CDR3 reads TGTGCCAGCAGCCCACGAGGGTATGGCTACACCTTC.

The genes are TRBV19 and TRBJ1-4, with TRBD1 as a possible D gene (6 bases). CDR3 length: 14 amino acids. With 6 bases removed from V and 0 bases from J, the gap between germline ends came to 8 bases. Germline V lookup: CDR1 LNHDA, CDR2 SQIVND (reference sequence). The chain's CDR3 is CASSSGATNEKLFF. In DNA, the CDR3 is TGTGCCAGTAGCTCAGGGGCAACTAATGAAAAACTGTTTTTT.

The chain uses TRBV3-1 (or the pseudogene TRBV3-2) and TRBJ2-7, with TRBD1 matching over 7 bases. V was pared by 1 base and J by 6 bases, with 0 bases of the junction left unmatched. CDR1 and CDR2 (germline): LGHDT, YNNKEL (reference sequence). This CDR3 contains 12 residues. CDR3 DNA: TGTGCCAGCAGCCAAGGGGACAGCGAGCAGTACTTC. Encoded protein: CASSQGDSEQYF.

This chain joins TRBV10-3 and TRBJ2-1, with TRBD2 matching 12 bases. After removal of 10 bases from V and 7 bases from J, the junction contained 11 bases not matched to a gene. This CDR3 region has 15 residues. Germline assignment: CDR1 ENHRY and CDR2 SYGVKD. The CDR3 loop reads CATCEPGTSGNEQFF. CDR3 nucleotide sequence: TGTGCCACCTGCGAACCCGGGACTAGCGGGAATGAGCAGTTCTTC.